This TCR beta chain originates from a study of blood T cell repertoires in COVID-19. Study overall: Whether acute or convalescent, the COVID-19 samples came from the United States, Italy and Spain. The analysed material was cDNA or gDNA that came from T cells, B-cell-depleted T cells, or PBMCs.

Study processing details: For nucleated cells, counts were estimated from reference gene primer amplification. The repertoire was sequenced with immunoSEQ multiplex PCR; TCRdb's copy has only in-frame clones and lacks some. V, J and clone size are taken as reported in that table, and D and trimming were inferred from the DNA itself. Among about 170,000 clones listed, approximately 74% were seen once. CDR3 length: 16 amino acids. Germline assignment: CDR1 SGDLS and CDR2 YYNGEE. With 3 bases removed from V and 6 bases from J, the gap between germline ends came to 19 bases. Sequenced: peripheral blood. This TCR was recovered from an elderly woman with acute or convalescent COVID-19. The chain joins TRBV9 to TRBJ2-1; weak D call: TRBD2 (6 bases). CDR3 in amino acids: CASSEPSDPSGNEQFF. CDR3 nucleotides: TGTGCCAGCAGCGAGCCTAGCGATCCAAGCGGCAATGAGCAGTTCTTC.